Listed below are T cell receptor beta chains from one sample, sequenced in a study of cytomegalovirus exposure and HLA in healthy donors. Sequencing was performed with immunoSEQ multiplex PCR; in TCRdb, only in-frame clones are kept and a portion is missing. The sample lists about 120,000 clones, about 80% occurring once. Sequencing was done on a sample of PBMCs. Receptors were obtained from a man between 18 and 29 years old in good health and CMV-seronegative. Both conserved end residues are part of each CDR3. D genes are given only for firm matches. A clone size is listed for some rows: how often the clone was seen (once, few, many), or a class if it is expanded.

v_gene: TRBV29-1; j_gene: TRBJ1-1; d_gene: NA; abundance: NA; CDR3aa: CSVDTWSTTEAFF; CDR3nt: TGCAGCGTCGATACGTGGAGTACCACTGAAGCTTTCTTT
v_gene: TRBV27; j_gene: TRBJ2-2; d_gene: TRBD1; abundance: NA; CDR3aa: CASTRQGAGNTGELFF; CDR3nt: TGTGCCAGCACCAGACAGGGGGCGGGGAACACCGGGGAGCTGTTTTTT
v_gene: TRBV7-6; j_gene: TRBJ2-2; d_gene: TRBD1; abundance: NA; CDR3aa: CASSFIGGPGTGELFF; CDR3nt: TGTGCCAGCAGCTTCATAGGGGGCCCGGGGACCGGGGAGCTGTTTTTT
v_gene: TRBV6-5; j_gene: TRBJ2-7; d_gene: TRBD2; abundance: once; CDR3aa: CASSYRGGPREQYF; CDR3nt: TGTGCCAGCAGTTATCGGGGGGGGCCCCGGGAGCAGTACTTC
v_gene: TRBV9; j_gene: TRBJ1-2; d_gene: NA; abundance: few; CDR3aa: CASSGTVEPNYGYTF; CDR3nt: TGTGCCAGCAGCGGGACAGTGGAACCTAACTATGGCTACACCTTC
v_gene: TRBV14; j_gene: TRBJ2-6; d_gene: TRBD1; abundance: NA; CDR3aa: CASSHLTTGPISGANVLTF; CDR3nt: TGTGCCAGCAGCCACCTCACGACAGGGCCAATCTCTGGGGCCAACGTCCTGACTTTC
v_gene: TRBV19; j_gene: TRBJ2-7; d_gene: TRBD1; abundance: NA; CDR3aa: CASSYGTGIREQYF; CDR3nt: TGTGCCAGTAGTTACGGGACAGGGATTCGAGAGCAGTACTTC
v_gene: TRBV7-9; j_gene: TRBJ1-5; d_gene: NA; abundance: NA; CDR3aa: CASSVAGSNQPQHF; CDR3nt: TGTGCCAGCAGCGTCGCGGGAAGCAATCAGCCCCAGCATTTT
v_gene: TRBV2; j_gene: TRBJ2-7; d_gene: NA; abundance: NA; CDR3aa: CASSDGGTYEQYF; CDR3nt: TGTGCCAGCAGTGACGGCGGGACCTACGAGCAGTACTTC
v_gene: TRBV19; j_gene: TRBJ2-6; d_gene: NA; abundance: NA; CDR3aa: CASSIWGGTGANVLTF; CDR3nt: TGTGCCAGTAGTATATGGGGGGGCACTGGGGCCAACGTCCTGACTTTC
v_gene: TRBV19; j_gene: TRBJ1-4; d_gene: NA; abundance: NA; CDR3aa: CASTLGGRTNEKLFF; CDR3nt: TGTGCCAGTACCCTGGGGGGAAGGACTAATGAAAAACTGTTTTTT
v_gene: TRBV7-9; j_gene: TRBJ1-5; d_gene: NA; abundance: NA; CDR3aa: CASSRTASNQPQHF; CDR3nt: TGTGCCAGCAGCCGGACAGCTAGCAATCAGCCCCAGCATTTT
v_gene: TRBV11-2; j_gene: TRBJ2-3; d_gene: TRBD2; abundance: NA; CDR3aa: CASSLRRGGDDTQYF; CDR3nt: TGTGCCAGCAGCTTAAGGCGGGGGGGAGACGATACGCAGTATTTT
v_gene: TRBV18; j_gene: TRBJ1-2; d_gene: NA; abundance: NA; CDR3aa: CASSPPQGSGYTF; CDR3nt: TGTGCCAGCTCACCCCCTCAGGGATCTGGCTACACCTTC
v_gene: TRBV7-6; j_gene: TRBJ2-5; d_gene: TRBD2; abundance: NA; CDR3aa: CASTEGKLSGGLGETQYF; CDR3nt: TGTGCCAGCACCGAAGGGAAACTCAGCGGGGGGCTGGGAGAGACCCAGTACTTC
v_gene: TRBV5-4; j_gene: TRBJ1-3; d_gene: NA; abundance: NA; CDR3aa: CASSWDTSGNTIYF; CDR3nt: TGTGCCAGCAGCTGGGACACCTCTGGAAACACCATATATTTT
v_gene: TRBV7-9; j_gene: TRBJ2-7; d_gene: TRBD1; abundance: NA; CDR3aa: CASSRQGYEQYF; CDR3nt: TGTGCCAGCAGCCGACAGGGCTACGAGCAGTACTTC
v_gene: TRBV11-2; j_gene: TRBJ1-4; d_gene: TRBD1; abundance: NA; CDR3aa: CASSARAGGAPTNEKLFF; CDR3nt: TGTGCCAGCAGCGCAAGGGCAGGGGGCGCCCCAACTAATGAAAAACTGTTTTTT
v_gene: TRBV19; j_gene: TRBJ1-5; d_gene: TRBD1; abundance: NA; CDR3aa: CASSTSTGTPNQPQHF; CDR3nt: TGTGCCAGTAGTACGTCGACAGGGACTCCCAATCAGCCCCAGCATTTT
v_gene: TRBV6-1; j_gene: TRBJ1-1; d_gene: TRBD1; abundance: NA; CDR3aa: CASSRQGYTEAFF; CDR3nt: TGTGCCAGCAGTCGACAGGGTTACACTGAAGCTTTCTTT
v_gene: TRBV5-1; j_gene: TRBJ2-5; d_gene: TRBD1; abundance: once; CDR3aa: CASSLQTGGQETQYF; CDR3nt: TGCGCCAGCAGCTTACAGACAGGGGGCCAAGAGACCCAGTACTTC
v_gene: TRBV14; j_gene: TRBJ1-2; d_gene: NA; abundance: NA; CDR3aa: CASSRLQWEGYTF; CDR3nt: TGTGCCAGCAGCCGACTCCAGTGGGAGGGCTACACCTTC
v_gene: TRBV7-3; j_gene: TRBJ2-1; d_gene: TRBD2; abundance: NA; CDR3aa: CASSSAGLAYNEQFF; CDR3nt: TGTGCCAGCAGCTCCGCGGGACTAGCCTACAATGAGCAGTTCTTC
v_gene: TRBV4-2; j_gene: TRBJ1-1; d_gene: NA; abundance: once; CDR3aa: CASSPEDRAAMNTEAFF; CDR3nt: TGTGCCAGCAGCCCGGAGGACCGCGCAGCGATGAACACTGAAGCTTTCTTT
v_gene: TRBV11-2; j_gene: TRBJ1-2; d_gene: NA; abundance: NA; CDR3aa: CASSQSRTINYGYTF; CDR3nt: TGTGCCAGCAGCCAGTCGAGGACAATTAACTATGGCTACACCTTC
v_gene: TRBV9; j_gene: TRBJ1-3; d_gene: TRBD1; abundance: NA; CDR3aa: CASSPWDREWNTIYF; CDR3nt: TGTGCCAGCAGCCCCTGGGACAGGGAGTGGAACACCATATATTTT
v_gene: TRBV5-4; j_gene: TRBJ2-7; d_gene: TRBD1; abundance: NA; CDR3aa: CASSLEGTGSGEQYF; CDR3nt: TGTGCCAGCAGCTTGGAGGGGACAGGGTCAGGGGAGCAGTACTTC
v_gene: TRBV5-1; j_gene: TRBJ1-3; d_gene: TRBD1; abundance: NA; CDR3aa: CASSVTGVAGNTIYF; CDR3nt: TGCGCCAGCAGCGTGACAGGGGTTGCTGGAAACACCATATATTTT
v_gene: TRBV5-1; j_gene: TRBJ2-7; d_gene: NA; abundance: NA; CDR3aa: CASSLRASSNEQYF; CDR3nt: TGCGCCAGCAGCTTGAGGGCTAGCTCGAATGAGCAGTACTTC
v_gene: TRBV5-4; j_gene: TRBJ1-2; d_gene: TRBD1; abundance: few; CDR3aa: CASGRGVSTNYGYTF; CDR3nt: TGTGCCAGCGGCAGGGGGGTATCGACTAACTATGGCTACACCTTC
v_gene: TRBV19; j_gene: TRBJ1-2; d_gene: TRBD1; abundance: NA; CDR3aa: CASGLLARGKGYTF; CDR3nt: TGTGCCAGTGGGCTACTCGCCAGGGGGAAAGGCTACACCTTC
v_gene: TRBV5-6; j_gene: TRBJ2-7; d_gene: NA; abundance: NA; CDR3aa: CASSLDSSYDYEQYF; CDR3nt: TGTGCCAGCAGCTTGGATTCCAGTTATGACTACGAGCAGTACTTC
v_gene: TRBV7-2; j_gene: TRBJ2-2; d_gene: NA; abundance: NA; CDR3aa: CASSFALKLFF; CDR3nt: TGTGCCAGCAGCTTCGCTCTAAAGCTGTTTTTT
v_gene: TRBV4-2; j_gene: TRBJ1-2; d_gene: NA; abundance: NA; CDR3aa: CASSQDRPASGYGYTF; CDR3nt: TGTGCCAGCAGCCAAGATAGGCCTGCATCAGGCTATGGCTACACCTTC
v_gene: TRBV13; j_gene: TRBJ1-4; d_gene: TRBD1; abundance: NA; CDR3aa: CASSSRSLQGWANEKLFF; CDR3nt: TGTGCCAGCAGCTCGAGGTCCCTACAGGGGTGGGCTAATGAAAAACTGTTTTTT
v_gene: TRBV20-1; j_gene: TRBJ2-7; d_gene: NA; abundance: once; CDR3aa: CSATRQSEQYF; CDR3nt: TGCAGTGCTACCCGACAGTCCGAGCAGTACTTC
v_gene: TRBV29-1; j_gene: TRBJ2-3; d_gene: TRBD1; abundance: NA; CDR3aa: CSVPGRGRTDTQYF; CDR3nt: TGCAGCGTTCCCGGCAGGGGGCGGACAGATACGCAGTATTTT
v_gene: TRBV7-7; j_gene: TRBJ2-2; d_gene: NA; abundance: NA; CDR3aa: CASSLAEGAGELFF; CDR3nt: TGTGCCAGCAGCTTAGCAGAGGGTGCCGGGGAGCTGTTTTTT
v_gene: TRBV9; j_gene: TRBJ1-1; d_gene: NA; abundance: NA; CDR3aa: CASSALKTGSTEAFF; CDR3nt: TGTGCCAGCAGCGCTCTCAAAACGGGGAGCACTGAAGCTTTCTTT
v_gene: TRBV25-1; j_gene: TRBJ2-5; d_gene: TRBD2; abundance: NA; CDR3aa: CASSEFPLAGSLETQYF; CDR3nt: TGTGCCAGCAGTGAATTTCCCCTAGCGGGGTCGCTGGAGACCCAGTACTTC
v_gene: TRBV11-2; j_gene: TRBJ2-3; d_gene: TRBD2; abundance: NA; CDR3aa: CASSSMDLAGKSTDTQYF; CDR3nt: TGTGCCAGCAGCTCCATGGACCTAGCGGGGAAAAGCACAGATACGCAGTATTTT
v_gene: TRBV11-2; j_gene: TRBJ2-5; d_gene: TRBD1; abundance: NA; CDR3aa: CASSLDRTSQETQYF; CDR3nt: TGTGCCAGCAGCTTGGACAGGACATCCCAAGAGACCCAGTACTTC